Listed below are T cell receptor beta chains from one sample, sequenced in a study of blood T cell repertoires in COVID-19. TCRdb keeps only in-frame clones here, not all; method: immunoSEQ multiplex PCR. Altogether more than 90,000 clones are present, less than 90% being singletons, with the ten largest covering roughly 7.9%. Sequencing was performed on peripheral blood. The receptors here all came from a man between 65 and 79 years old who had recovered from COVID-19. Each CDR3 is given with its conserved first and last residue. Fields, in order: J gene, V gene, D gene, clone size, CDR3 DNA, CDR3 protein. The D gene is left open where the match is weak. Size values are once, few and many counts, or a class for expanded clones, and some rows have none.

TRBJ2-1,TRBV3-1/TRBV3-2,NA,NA,TGTGCCAGCAGCCAAGGAGATAGCTCGAATGAGCAGTTCTTC,CASSQGDSSNEQFF
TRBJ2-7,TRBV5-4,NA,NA,TGTGCCAGCAGCTTGGGGCAGGGGCTCTCCTACGAGCAGTACTTC,CASSLGQGLSYEQYF
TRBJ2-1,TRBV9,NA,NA,TGTGCCAGCAGCGTAGCTCTCGGGGCGGGGTCCTACAATGAGCAGTTCTTC,CASSVALGAGSYNEQFF
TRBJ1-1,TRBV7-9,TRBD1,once,TGTGCCAGCAGCGAGACAGGGATCACTGAAGCTTTCTTT,CASSETGITEAFF
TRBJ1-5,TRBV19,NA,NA,TGTGCCAGTAGTATAGTGCAGGCCAATCAGCCCCAGCATTTT,CASSIVQANQPQHF
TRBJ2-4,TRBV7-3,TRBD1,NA,TGTGCCAGCAGCCAAGGGGGTGGACAGGGGGCCAAAAACATTCAGTACTTC,CASSQGGGQGAKNIQYF
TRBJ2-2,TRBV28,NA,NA,TGTGCCAGCAGTCTAATCGGGACGAACACCGGGGAGCTGTTTTTT,CASSLIGTNTGELFF
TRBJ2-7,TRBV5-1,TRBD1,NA,TGCGCCAGCAGCTCCGGGACAGGGGGCTTCGAGCAGTACTTC,CASSSGTGGFEQYF
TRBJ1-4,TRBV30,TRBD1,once,TGTGCCTGGACAGGGGGGGAAAAACTGTTTTTT,CAWTGGEKLFF
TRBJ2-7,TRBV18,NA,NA,TGTGCCAGCTCACCAATCGGAGGGTCCTCCGAGCAGTACTTC,CASSPIGGSSEQYF
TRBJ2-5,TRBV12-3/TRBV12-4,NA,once,TGTGCCAGCAGCCGGGACTCCCAAGAGACCCAGTACTTC,CASSRDSQETQYF